Listed below are T cell receptor beta chains from one sample, sequenced in a study of T-cell reconstitution after alpha-beta-depleted transplantation in children. TCRdb reanalysed the PCR reads using MiXCR and keeps one entry per CDR3 protein. The table has hundreds of thousands of distinct CDR3 sequences, roughly a tenth seen once. Source: PBMCs, taken before TCRalphabeta/CD19-depleted stem cell transplant. The receptors come from a child aged 2-15 years with inherited bone marrow failure, due to receive a stem cell transplant. CDR3s include the opening cysteine and the closing phenylalanine or tryptophan. The order of the fields is clone size, J gene, D gene, V gene, CDR3 protein, CDR3 DNA. D genes are given only for firm matches. The size entry is marked missing in some rows and otherwise reads once, few, many or a size class.

many | TRBJ2-7 | . | TRBV10-3 | CAIASSRQNYEQYF | TGTGCCATCGCATCATCAAGACAGAACTACGAGCAGTACTTC
many | TRBJ2-7 | . | TRBV27 | CASSLQRNSYEQYF | TGTGCCAGCAGTTTGCAGCGGAACTCCTACGAGCAGTACTTC
many | TRBJ2-7 | . | TRBV12-3/TRBV12-4 | CASSLSPNSYEQYF | TGTGCCAGCAGTTTATCACCAAACTCCTACGAGCAGTACTTC
. | TRBJ2-3 | . | TRBV24-1 | CATSNRRADTQYF | TGTGCCACCAGTAATAGGCGGGCAGATACGCAGTATTTT
few | TRBJ2-7 | . | TRBV13 | CASSQSPGPHKEYEQYF | TGTGCCAGCAGCCAATCCCCGGGACCGCATAAGGAATACGAGCAGTACTTC
many | TRBJ1-2 | TRBD1 | TRBV10-3 | CAISPGQENGYTF | TGTGCCATCAGCCCGGGACAGGAGAATGGCTACACCTTC
few | TRBJ2-5 | . | TRBV24-1 | CATSDFRGRGSGRQETQYF | TGTGCCACCAGTGATTTTCGGGGCAGGGGCTCGGGCCGTCAAGAGACCCAGTACTTC
many | TRBJ2-2 | TRBD2 | TRBV7-2 | CASSYSGRPNTGELFF | TGTGCCAGCAGTTATAGCGGGAGGCCGAACACCGGGGAGCTGTTTTTT
. | TRBJ1-2 | . | TRBV3-1 | CASSRQANYGYTF | TGTGCCAGCAGCCGACAGGCAAACTATGGCTACACCTTC
few | TRBJ2-1 | . | TRBV28 | CASGPRGNEQFF | TGTGCCAGCGGTCCTAGGGGCAATGAGCAGTTCTTC
. | TRBJ2-7 | TRBD2 | TRBV6-2/TRBV6-3 | CASSYPMAFGLAGASIYEQYF | TGTGCCAGCAGTTACCCGATGGCTTTTGGACTAGCGGGAGCTTCTATCTACGAGCAGTACTTC
many | TRBJ2-7 | . | TRBV12-3/TRBV12-4 | CASSSYGTPFSYEQYF | TGTGCCAGCAGTTCCTACGGGACACCGTTCTCCTACGAGCAGTACTTC
many | TRBJ2-7 | TRBD1 | TRBV10-3 | CAISPGQGAYEQYF | TGTGCCATCAGCCCGGGACAGGGGGCCTACGAGCAGTACTTC
many | TRBJ2-3 | . | TRBV5-1 | CASSLERGDTQYF | TGCGCCAGCAGCTTGGAAAGGGGAGATACGCAGTATTTT
many | TRBJ2-7 | . | TRBV28 | CASSFRGVISYEQYF | TGTGCCAGCAGTTTTCGCGGAGTAATCTCCTACGAGCAGTACTTC
many | TRBJ2-2 | TRBD2 | TRBV4-2 | CASSQGREVAVTGELFF | TGTGCCAGCAGCCAAGGGCGGGAGGTAGCGGTCACCGGGGAGCTGTTTTTT
many | TRBJ1-5 | . | TRBV5-1 | CASSLNANQPQHF | TGCGCCAGCAGCTTGAATGCGAATCAGCCCCAGCATTTT
many | TRBJ2-3 | . | TRBV6-1 | CASNAQRTGRTDTQYF | TGTGCCAGCAACGCACAGAGAACAGGACGCACAGATACGCAGTATTTT
many | TRBJ2-7 | TRBD2 | TRBV28 | CASSLYGGGLAVTYEQYF | TGTGCCAGCAGTTTATATGGAGGGGGACTAGCGGTTACCTACGAGCAGTACTTC
few | TRBJ2-7 | . | TRBV5-1 | CASSPGQSAYEQYF | TGCGCCAGCAGCCCCGGACAGTCAGCCTACGAGCAGTACTTC
many | TRBJ2-1 | . | TRBV9 | CASSVELRTAVANEQFF | TGTGCCAGCAGCGTAGAGCTGCGGACTGCCGTGGCCAATGAGCAGTTCTTC
many | TRBJ2-3 | TRBD2 | TRBV18 | CASSRSGREEDTQYF | TGTGCCAGCTCACGAAGCGGGCGGGAGGAAGATACGCAGTATTTT